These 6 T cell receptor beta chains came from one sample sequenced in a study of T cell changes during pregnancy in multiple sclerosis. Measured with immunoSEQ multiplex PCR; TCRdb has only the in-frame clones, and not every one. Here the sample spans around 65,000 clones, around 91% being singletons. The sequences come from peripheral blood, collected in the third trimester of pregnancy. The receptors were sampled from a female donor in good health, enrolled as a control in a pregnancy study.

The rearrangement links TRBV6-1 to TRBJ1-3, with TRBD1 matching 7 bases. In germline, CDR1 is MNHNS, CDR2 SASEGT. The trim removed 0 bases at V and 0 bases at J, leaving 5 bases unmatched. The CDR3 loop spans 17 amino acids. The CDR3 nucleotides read TGTGCCAGCAGTGAAGCAAGGACAGGATCCTCTGGAAACACCATATATTTT. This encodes CASSEARTGSSGNTIYF.

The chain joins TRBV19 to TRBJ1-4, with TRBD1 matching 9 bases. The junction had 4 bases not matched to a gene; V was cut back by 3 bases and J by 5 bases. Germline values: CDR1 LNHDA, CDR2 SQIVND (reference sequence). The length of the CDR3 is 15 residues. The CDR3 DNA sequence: TGTGCCAGTAGTATGGGGACAGGGATCAATGAAAAACTGTTTTTT. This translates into CASSMGTGINEKLFF.

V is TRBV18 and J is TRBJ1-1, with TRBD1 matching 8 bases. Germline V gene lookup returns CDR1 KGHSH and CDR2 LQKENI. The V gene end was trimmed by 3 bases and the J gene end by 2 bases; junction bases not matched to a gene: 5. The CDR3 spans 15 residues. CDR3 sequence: CASSPRDRGNTEAFF. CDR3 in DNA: TGTGCCAGCTCACCCCGAGACAGGGGAAACACTGAAGCTTTCTTT.

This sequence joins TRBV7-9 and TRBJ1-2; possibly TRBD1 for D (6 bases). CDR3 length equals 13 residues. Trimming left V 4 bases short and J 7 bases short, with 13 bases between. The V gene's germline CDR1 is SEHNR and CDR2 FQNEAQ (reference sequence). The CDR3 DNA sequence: TGTGCCAGCAGCTCAACGGGACAAACTGGCTACACCTTC. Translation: CASSSTGQTGYTF. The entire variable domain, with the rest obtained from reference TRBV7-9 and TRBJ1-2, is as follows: DTGVSQNPRHKITKRGQNVTFRCDPISEHNRLYWYRQTLGQGPEFLTYFQNEAQLEKSRLLSDRFSAERPKGSFSTLEIQRTEQGDSAMYLCASSSTGQTGYTFGSGTRLTVV.

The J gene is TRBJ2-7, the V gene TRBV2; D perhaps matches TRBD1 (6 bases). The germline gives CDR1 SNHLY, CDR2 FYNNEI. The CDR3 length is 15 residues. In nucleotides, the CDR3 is TGTGCGACCAGCACTTCACAGGGCGTAACCTACGAGCAGTACTTC. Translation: CATSTSQGVTYEQYF.

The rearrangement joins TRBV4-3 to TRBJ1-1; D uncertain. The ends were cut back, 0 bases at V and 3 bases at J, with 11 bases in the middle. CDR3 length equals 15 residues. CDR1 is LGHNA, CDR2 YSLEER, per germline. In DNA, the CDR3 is TGCGCCAGCAGCCAAGATTTGGAACAGTACACTGAAGCTTTCTTT. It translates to CASSQDLEQYTEAFF.